The present T cell receptor (beta chain) was sequenced within a study of T cell responses to AZD1222 COVID-19 vaccine. Study results and limitations: Repertoires were sampled only after the peak T cell response. Only a handful of AZD1222 recipients, several in all, had baseline seropositivity.

V lost 0 bases and J lost 1, with 13 bases in between. This CDR3 is 17 amino acids long. The germline gives CDR1 LGHNA, CDR2 YSLEER. Data came from immunoSEQ multiplex PCR; TCRdb stores just in-frame clones and leaves some out. The sample includes approximately 92,000 clones, roughly 87% of them seen just once. As regards this clone: Its target is not known.

This clonotype originated in an adult in good health. The genes are TRBV4-3 and TRBJ2-1; a possible D gene is TRBD2 (6 bases). The sample here was peripheral blood, taken on day 0 of AZD1222 vaccination. CDR3 sequence reads: CASSQDSVAASYNEQFF. The CDR3 DNA follows: TGCGCCAGCAGCCAAGATTCAGTAGCGGCTTCCTACAATGAGCAGTTCTTC.